This TCR beta chain was captured in a study of post-analysis software for immune sequencing data (dated by TCRdb to the mid-2010s). Study-wide context: Relapsing-remitting, secondary progressive and progressive-relapsing multiple sclerosis were recorded as disease courses, and subtype annotation was lacking for some patients. The multiple sclerosis patient repertoires were compared with some twelve previously published healthy control repertoires from donors aged roughly 6 to 27 years. A subset of samples was prepared in parallel using single-end sample barcoding, then pooled and co-amplified after Illumina adapter ligation. General conclusions and limits of the study: Patients showed significantly higher frequencies than controls for a handful of TRBV segments, among them TRBV5-6, TRBV5-1 and TRBV20-1. The control group was slightly older than the multiple sclerosis patient group. Compared with controls, multiple sclerosis patients had significantly lower normalized Chao1 diversity, a finding suggesting substantial peripheral T-cell clonal expansion. Direct clustering with F measure showed strong co-clustering of samples prepared in the same batch, prompting a batch-effect correction.

To demonstrate the VDJtools post-analysis software, the study profiled TCR beta repertoires from the peripheral blood of about a dozen young patients with multiple sclerosis. The multiple sclerosis patients were children and adolescents between about 6 and 16 years of age. Library preparation used PCR. The run used an Illumina HiSeq 2500. To reduce PCR and sequencing biases, unique molecular identifiers were built into the TCR beta cDNA libraries. Some 500,000 cDNA molecules were obtained for every 1 to 10 million input T cells, so each molecule roughly corresponded to one T cell. The patient libraries were prepared and sequenced with the same protocol used for the earlier healthy control dataset. Samples belonging to the same batch were prepared together, multiplexed and sequenced on a shared HiSeq lane. Concerning the study's data processing: Raw barcoded reads were processed with MIGEC, discarding single-read molecular identifier groups before consensus assembly and CDR3 extraction. Clonotype tables were post-analysed with VDJtools, normalizing diversity by down-sampling all datasets to the smallest sample size. To correct batch-related cross-sample contamination, repertoire overlap clustering matched CDR3 amino acid sequences but not nucleotide sequences. The public reads were reanalyzed by TCRdb: fastp trimming at Q25, MiXCR alignment, in-frame beta chains only. CDR3 protein duplicates are merged, each entry listing the most common genes and DNA. TCRdb's processing, not the authors' own work, is the source of the V and J calls. In all, the sample holds 450,000 to 700,000 distinct CDR3 sequences, and roughly 40% of those were seen once. Around 1.7% of the sample goes to the ten largest clones.

This clonotype is a singleton in its sample. Its antigen is unknown. Base qualities are not provided; no much larger clone lies one nucleotide away. The cysteine opens and the phenylalanine closes a CDR3 of 14 amino acids. Only the CDR3 DNA stays, 42 bases, in frame from base 1. V and J lose 2 bases and 2 bases, and a span of 9 bases separates them. CDR1 and CDR2 are drawn from the germline V gene: MNHEY, SVGAGI. The V gene is TRBV6-5 and the J gene is TRBJ1-2; confidence is insufficient to name the D gene. Sequencing was performed on blood. This TCR came from a girl aged 5-17 years with multiple sclerosis. Here is the DNA: TGTGCCAGCAGTTACGATCCCAGCAACTATGGCTACACCTTC. Translation gives CASSYDPSNYGYTF.